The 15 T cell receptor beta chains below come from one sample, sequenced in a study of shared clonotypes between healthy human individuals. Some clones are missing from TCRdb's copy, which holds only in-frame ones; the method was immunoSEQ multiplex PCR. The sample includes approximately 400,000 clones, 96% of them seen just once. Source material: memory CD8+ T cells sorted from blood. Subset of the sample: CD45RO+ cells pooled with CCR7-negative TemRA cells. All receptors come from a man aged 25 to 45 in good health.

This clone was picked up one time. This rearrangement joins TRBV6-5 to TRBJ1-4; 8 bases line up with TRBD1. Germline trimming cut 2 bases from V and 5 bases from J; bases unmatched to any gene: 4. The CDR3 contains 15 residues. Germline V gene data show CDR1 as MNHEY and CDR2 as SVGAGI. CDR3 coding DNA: TGTGCCAGCAGTTACGGACGGACAGGGAATGAAAAACTGTTTTTT. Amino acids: CASSYGRTGNEKLFF.

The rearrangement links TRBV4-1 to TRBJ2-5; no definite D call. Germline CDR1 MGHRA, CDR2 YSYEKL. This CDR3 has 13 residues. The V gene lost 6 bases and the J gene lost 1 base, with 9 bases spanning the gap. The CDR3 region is CASSLWIQETQYF. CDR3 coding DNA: TGCGCCAGCAGTCTTTGGATCCAAGAGACCCAGTACTTC.

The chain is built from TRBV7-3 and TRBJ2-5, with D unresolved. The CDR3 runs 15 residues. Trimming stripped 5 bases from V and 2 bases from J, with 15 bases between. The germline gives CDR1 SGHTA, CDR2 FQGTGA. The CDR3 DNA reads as TGTGCCAGCAGCCCGGGCTTCCCCTCTCAAGAGACCCAGTACTTC. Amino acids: CASSPGFPSQETQYF.

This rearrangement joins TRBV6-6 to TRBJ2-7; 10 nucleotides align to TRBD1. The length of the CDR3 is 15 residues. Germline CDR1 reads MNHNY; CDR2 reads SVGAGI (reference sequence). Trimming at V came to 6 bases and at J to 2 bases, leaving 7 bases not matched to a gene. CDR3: CASSSPGTGAYEQYF. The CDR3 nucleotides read TGTGCCAGCAGCTCGCCCGGGACAGGGGCCTACGAGCAGTACTTC.

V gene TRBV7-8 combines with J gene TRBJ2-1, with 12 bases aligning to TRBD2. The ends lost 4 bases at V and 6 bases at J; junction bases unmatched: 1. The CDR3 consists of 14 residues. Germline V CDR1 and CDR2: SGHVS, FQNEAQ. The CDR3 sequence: CASSSSGRANEQFF. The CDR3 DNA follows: TGTGCCAGCAGCTCTAGCGGGAGGGCCAATGAGCAGTTCTTC.

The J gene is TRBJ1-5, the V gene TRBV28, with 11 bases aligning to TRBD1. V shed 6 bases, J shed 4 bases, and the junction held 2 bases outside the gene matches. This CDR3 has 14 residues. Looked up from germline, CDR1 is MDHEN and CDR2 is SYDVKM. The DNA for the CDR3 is TGTGCCAGCAGGGGACAGGGGGGTAATCAGCCCCAGCATTTT. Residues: CASRGQGGNQPQHF.

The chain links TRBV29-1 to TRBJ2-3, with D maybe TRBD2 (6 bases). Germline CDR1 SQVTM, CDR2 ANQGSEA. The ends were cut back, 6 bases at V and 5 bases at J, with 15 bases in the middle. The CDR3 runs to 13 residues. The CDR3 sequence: CSVGRGNGDTQYF. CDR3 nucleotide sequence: TGCAGCGTGGGACGCGGGAACGGAGATACGCAGTATTTT.

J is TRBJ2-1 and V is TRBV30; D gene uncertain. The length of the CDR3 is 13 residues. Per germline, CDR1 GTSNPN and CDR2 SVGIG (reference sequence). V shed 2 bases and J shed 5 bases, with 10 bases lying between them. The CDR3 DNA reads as TGTGCCTGGAGTCTGGGGATGGACAATGAGCAGTTCTTC. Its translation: CAWSLGMDNEQFF.

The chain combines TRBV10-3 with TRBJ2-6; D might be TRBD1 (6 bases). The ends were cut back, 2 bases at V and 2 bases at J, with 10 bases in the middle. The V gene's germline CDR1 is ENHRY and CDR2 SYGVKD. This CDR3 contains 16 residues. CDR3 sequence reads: CAISEGQRTGANVLTF. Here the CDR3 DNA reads TGTGCCATCAGTGAGGGACAGAGGACTGGGGCCAACGTCCTGACTTTC.

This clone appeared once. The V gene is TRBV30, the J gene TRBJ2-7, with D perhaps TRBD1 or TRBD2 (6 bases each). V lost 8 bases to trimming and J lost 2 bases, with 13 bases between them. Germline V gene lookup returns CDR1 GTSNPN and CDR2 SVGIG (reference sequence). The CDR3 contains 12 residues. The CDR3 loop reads CAGGQPPYEQYF. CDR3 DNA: TGTGCCGGGGGGCAACCCCCCTACGAGCAGTACTTC. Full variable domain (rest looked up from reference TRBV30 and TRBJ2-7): SQTIHQWPATLVQPVGSPLSLECTVEGTSNPNLYWYRQAAGRGLQLLFYSVGIGQISSEVPQNLSASRPQDRQFILSSKKLLLSDSGFYLCAGGQPPYEQYFGPGTRLTVT.

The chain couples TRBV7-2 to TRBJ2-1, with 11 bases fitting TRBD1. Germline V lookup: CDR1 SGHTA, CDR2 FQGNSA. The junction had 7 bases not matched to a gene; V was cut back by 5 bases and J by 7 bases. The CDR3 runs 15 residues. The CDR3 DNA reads TGTGCCAGCAGCCTCCGGGACAGGGGGTTGAATGAGCAGTTCTTC. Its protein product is CASSLRDRGLNEQFF.

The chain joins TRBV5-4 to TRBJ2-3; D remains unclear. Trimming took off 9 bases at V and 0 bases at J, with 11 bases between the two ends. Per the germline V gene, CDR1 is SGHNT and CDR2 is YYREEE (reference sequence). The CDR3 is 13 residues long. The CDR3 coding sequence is TGTGCCACCGTGGACCATAGCACAGATACGCAGTATTTT. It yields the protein CATVDHSTDTQYF.

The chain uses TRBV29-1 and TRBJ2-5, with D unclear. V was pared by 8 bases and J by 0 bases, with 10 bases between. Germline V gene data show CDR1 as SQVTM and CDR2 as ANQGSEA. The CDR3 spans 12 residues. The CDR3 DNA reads TGCAGCTCTGGCGGCTACCAAGAGACCCAGTACTTC. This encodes CSSGGYQETQYF.

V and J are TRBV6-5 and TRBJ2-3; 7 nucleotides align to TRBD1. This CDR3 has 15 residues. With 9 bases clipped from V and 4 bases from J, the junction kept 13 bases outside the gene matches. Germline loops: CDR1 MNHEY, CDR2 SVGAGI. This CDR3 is CASRAGGRTSDTQYF. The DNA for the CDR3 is TGTGCCAGTAGGGCAGGGGGTAGGACCTCAGATACGCAGTATTTT.

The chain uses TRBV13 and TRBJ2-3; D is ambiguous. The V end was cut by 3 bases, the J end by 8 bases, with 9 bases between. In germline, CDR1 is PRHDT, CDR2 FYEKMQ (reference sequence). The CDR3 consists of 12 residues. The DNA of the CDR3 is TGTGCCAGCAGCTTTAAAGAGGTTACGCAGTATTTT. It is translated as CASSFKEVTQYF.